Listed below are T cell receptor beta chains from one sample, sequenced in a study of cytomegalovirus exposure and HLA in healthy donors. TCRdb keeps only in-frame clones here, not all; method: immunoSEQ multiplex PCR. In total, the table holds 40,000 to 45,000 clones. The sample was PBMCs. The origin of the receptors is a man in his thirties or forties in good health and CMV-seronegative. CDR3s include the opening cysteine and the closing phenylalanine or tryptophan. A D gene is named only where the DNA matches it firmly.

V,D,J,DNA,CDR3
TRBV7-2,TRBD2,TRBJ2-1,TGTGCCAGCAGCTTAGATGCAGCGGGAGGCTACAATGAGCAGTTCTTC,CASSLDAAGGYNEQFF
TRBV7-2,TRBD2,TRBJ2-3,TGTGCCAGCAGCCCTTCTAGACTAGCGGGAGGGGGGACAGATACGCAGTATTTT,CASSPSRLAGGGTDTQYF
TRBV1,-,TRBJ2-5,TGCACCAGCAGCTGTGGTGACCGGACTGATCAACAGACCCAGTACTTC,CTSSCGDRTDQQTQYF
TRBV6-1,-,TRBJ1-5,TGTGCCAGCAGTGAGCATGGGGGGAGGGGAAGCAATCAGCCCCAGCATTTT,CASSEHGGRGSNQPQHF
TRBV19,-,TRBJ2-3,TGTGCCAGTACATCCTCTAGCCCCGATACGCAGTATTTT,CASTSSSPDTQYF
TRBV18,-,TRBJ1-5,TGTGCCAGCTCACCCAGGGGTGAGGAGCCCCAGCATTTT,CASSPRGEEPQHF
TRBV30,-,TRBJ2-7,TGTGCCTGGAGTCCTGCGAAATCCTACGAGCAGTACTTC,CAWSPAKSYEQYF
TRBV19,TRBD2,TRBJ2-2,TGTGCCAGTAGTTGGCTAGCGGGGGGGCCCGGCACCGGGGAGCTGTTTTTT,CASSWLAGGPGTGELFF
TRBV19,-,TRBJ1-4,TGTGCCAGTGAAACGGACAGCGGTAATGAAAAACTGTTTTTT,CASETDSGNEKLFF
TRBV29-1,TRBD1,TRBJ1-2,TGCAGCGTTGTGGGACAGGCCAACTATGGCTACACCTTC,CSVVGQANYGYTF
TRBV4-1,-,TRBJ1-2,TGCGCCAGCAGCCAAGATCTGTCTGGCTACACCTTC,CASSQDLSGYTF
TRBV11-3,-,TRBJ1-1,TGTGCCAGCAGCTTGGAAAGGAGCACTGAAGCTTTCTTT,CASSLERSTEAFF
TRBV30,TRBD1,TRBJ2-3,TGTGCCGGGAGTCCGACAGGGATAAGAACAGATACGCAGTATTTT,CAGSPTGIRTDTQYF
TRBV23-1,TRBD1,TRBJ2-1,TGCGCCAGCAGTCAAGCCCCGGGACAGGGAAACAATGAGCAGTTCTTC,CASSQAPGQGNNEQFF
TRBV7-3,TRBD1,TRBJ2-5,TGTGCCAGCAGCTCCGCCGGGACAGGGACTTTGGAGACCCAGTACTTC,CASSSAGTGTLETQYF
TRBV5-1,-,TRBJ2-7,TGCGCCAGCACCCCCCCGGGGGTCCACGAGCAGTACTTC,CASTPPGVHEQYF
TRBV6-1,-,TRBJ2-1,TGTGCCAGCAGTTTGACAGGCTACTACAATGAGCAGTTCTTC,CASSLTGYYNEQFF
TRBV6-5,-,TRBJ2-1,TGTGCCAGCAGTTACCTACCAGCGGCCCATGAGCAGTTCTTC,CASSYLPAAHEQFF
TRBV1,-,TRBJ2-2,TGCACCAGCAGCCAAGATTGGGAGGAGAGTTTCATCCCCACCGGGGAGCTGTTTTTT,CTSSQDWEESFIPTGELFF
TRBV6-5,TRBD1,TRBJ1-2,TGTGCCAGCAGATTAGACAGGGAGCCGTATGGCTACACCTTC,CASRLDREPYGYTF
TRBV4-1,-,TRBJ1-2,TGCGCCAGCAGCCAAGAAAGGAGGTATTCGGGCGATGGCTACACCTTC,CASSQERRYSGDGYTF
TRBV7-2,TRBD2,TRBJ2-1,TGTGCCAGCAGCTTAGGGGGGACTAGCGGAGGCCTTGAGCAGTTCTTC,CASSLGGTSGGLEQFF
TRBV2,-,TRBJ2-1,TGTGCCAGCAGTGAAGCGACGAGGCACTACAATGAGCAGTTCTTC,CASSEATRHYNEQFF
TRBV7-3,TRBD2,TRBJ2-2,TGTGCCAGCAGCTTAATAGGCGCGGGGGGAAACCGTCCCGGGGAGCTGTTTTTT,CASSLIGAGGNRPGELFF
TRBV6-1,-,TRBJ2-5,TGTGCCTGCTGGCTCTCACAGGGTAGGGTGGAGACCCAGTACTTC,CACWLSQGRVETQYF
TRBV9,-,TRBJ2-7,TGTGCCAGCAGCGTAGAAGGGAGTCACAACGAGCAGTACTTC,CASSVEGSHNEQYF
TRBV5-5,TRBD1,TRBJ1-3,TGTGCCAGCAGCCGGGACAGGAACTCTGGAAACACCATATATTTT,CASSRDRNSGNTIYF
TRBV5-5,-,TRBJ1-1,TGTGCCAGCAGCAGGGGACACATCAGCACTGAAGCTTTCTTT,CASSRGHISTEAFF
TRBV5-6,TRBD1,TRBJ1-1,TGTGCCAGCAGCTACAGGGGGAACACTGAAGCTTTCTTT,CASSYRGNTEAFF
TRBV10-3,-,TRBJ1-1,TGTGCCATCAGTGAGTCGATGCTTCGAGACACTGAAGCTTTCTTT,CAISESMLRDTEAFF
TRBV6-1,TRBD2,TRBJ2-1,TGTGCCAGCAGTGGGACTAGCGGTACCTACAATGAGCAGTTCTTC,CASSGTSGTYNEQFF
TRBV10-2,-,TRBJ1-6,TGCGCCAGTACCGGACACCCCAACCATTATAATTCACCCCTCCACTTT,CASTGHPNHYNSPLHF
TRBV9,-,TRBJ2-1,TGTGCCAGCAGCGTAGACCAAACAACCTACAATGAGCAGTTCTTC,CASSVDQTTYNEQFF
TRBV29-1,-,TRBJ2-5,TGCAGCGTGGGATCGGCAGGGCCCCAGTACTTC,CSVGSAGPQYF
TRBV4-3,-,TRBJ1-2,TGCGCCAGCAGCCAAGATACGGGGTATAACTATGGCTACACCTTC,CASSQDTGYNYGYTF
TRBV6-5,TRBD1,TRBJ1-5,TGTGCCAGCAGTACCACAGGACAGGGACATCAGCCCCAGCATTTT,CASSTTGQGHQPQHF
TRBV5-1,TRBD1,TRBJ1-2,TGCGCCAGCAGCTTCCCCAACTCGACAGGGGAAAATAACTATGGCTACACCTTC,CASSFPNSTGENNYGYTF
TRBV28,TRBD1,TRBJ1-6,TGTGCCAGCAGCATCCCCGGGACAGGGAGTTCACCCCTCCACTTT,CASSIPGTGSSPLHF
TRBV29-1,TRBD1,TRBJ2-3,TGCAGCGTTGAATCTCAGGGGGCTGGCACAGATACGCAGTATTTT,CSVESQGAGTDTQYF
TRBV27,-,TRBJ2-1,TGTGCCAGCAGTCCTGGACTACCGGGGGATGAGCAGTTCTTC,CASSPGLPGDEQFF
TRBV19,-,TRBJ1-6,TGTGCCAGTAGTATCCAGGGCTCCTATAATTCACCCCTCCACTTT,CASSIQGSYNSPLHF
TRBV13,-,TRBJ1-2,TGTGCCAGCAGCTTAGGTTCGGGGGACGGCTACACCTTC,CASSLGSGDGYTF
TRBV7-8,TRBD1,TRBJ1-4,TGTGCCAGCAGCTTGGGGACAGCCTTTAATGAAAAACTGTTTTTT,CASSLGTAFNEKLFF
TRBV5-4,TRBD1,TRBJ1-2,TGTGCCAGCAGCCAGAACGGACAGGGATACTATGGCTACACCTTC,CASSQNGQGYYGYTF
TRBV7-9,TRBD1,TRBJ1-1,TGTGCCAGCAGCTTAGGGGACAGGAACACTGAAGCTTTCTTT,CASSLGDRNTEAFF
TRBV14,-,TRBJ1-1,TGTGCCAGCAGCCAAGATTTTGGACAGAACACTGAAGCTTTCTTT,CASSQDFGQNTEAFF
TRBV6-5,-,TRBJ1-5,TGTGCCAGCAGTTACTCGATGTCCACGGGGCCCCAGCATTTT,CASSYSMSTGPQHF